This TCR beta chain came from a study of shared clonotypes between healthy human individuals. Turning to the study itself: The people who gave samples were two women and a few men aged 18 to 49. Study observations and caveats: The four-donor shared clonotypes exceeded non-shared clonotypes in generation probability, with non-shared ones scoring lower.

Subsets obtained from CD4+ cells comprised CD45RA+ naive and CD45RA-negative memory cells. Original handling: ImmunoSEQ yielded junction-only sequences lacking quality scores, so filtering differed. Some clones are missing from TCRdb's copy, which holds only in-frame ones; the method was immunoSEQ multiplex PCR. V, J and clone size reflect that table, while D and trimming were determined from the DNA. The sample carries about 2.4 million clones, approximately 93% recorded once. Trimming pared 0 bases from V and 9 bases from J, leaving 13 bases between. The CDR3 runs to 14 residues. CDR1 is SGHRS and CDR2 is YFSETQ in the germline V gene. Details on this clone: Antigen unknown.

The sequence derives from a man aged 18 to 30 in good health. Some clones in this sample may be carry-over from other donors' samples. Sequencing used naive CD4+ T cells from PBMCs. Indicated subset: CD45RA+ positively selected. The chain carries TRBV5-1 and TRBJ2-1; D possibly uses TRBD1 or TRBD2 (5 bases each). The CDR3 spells CASSLEGTPGEQFF. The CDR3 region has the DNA TGCGCCAGCAGCTTGGAGGGGACCCCAGGTGAGCAGTTCTTC.